This T cell receptor (beta chain) was retrieved from a study of beta chain features in type 1 diabetes. Study information: There were some 110 million sorted cells examined across all samples.

In germline, CDR1 is SGHTA, CDR2 FQGNSA. V dropped 4 bases and J dropped 4; count of bases not matched to a gene: 10. CDR3 length: 16 amino acids. Reverse transcribing all isolated RNA meant expressed TCRB transcripts were sequenced. Profiled with immunoSEQ multiplex PCR; TCRdb holds only in-frame clones, not every one. The table lists around 340,000 clones, around a fifth of them singletons. The sequencing input was naive CD4+ T cells from blood. The chain joins TRBV7-2 to TRBJ2-3, with 8 positions matching TRBD2. This clonotype was obtained from a woman aged 18 to 35 in good health. The CDR3 DNA reads TGTGCCAGCAGCTCGTGGGGGAGCGGGAGCGCAGATACGCAGTATTTT. This encodes CASSSWGSGSADTQYF.